Below are 23 T cell receptor beta chains sequenced from a single sample in a study of blood T cell repertoires in COVID-19. Method: immunoSEQ multiplex PCR; TCRdb's copy keeps in-frame clones and lacks some. This sample has approximately 270,000 clones; 70% to 90% occur once, and the top ten carry 3%. Sequenced: peripheral blood. These receptors came from a man in his late teens or twenties with active or convalescent COVID-19.

Regarding this clone: Other DNA sequences within the sample encode an identical CDR3. V and J are TRBV7-3 and TRBJ2-7, with D possibly being TRBD1 (5 bases). The CDR3 consists of 13 residues. The ends were cut back, 2 bases at V and 3 bases at J, with 8 bases in the middle. The V gene's germline CDR1 is SGHTA and CDR2 FQGTGA. The CDR3 DNA reads as TGTGCCAGCAGCTTAGGCAGGGACTACGAGCAGTACTTC. It is translated as CASSLGRDYEQYF. Supplemented by reference TRBV7-3 and TRBJ2-7, the full variable domain reads GAGVSQTPSNKVTEKGKYVELRCDPISGHTALYWYRQSLGQGPEFLIYFQGTGAADDSGLPNDRFFAVRPEGSVSTLKIQRTERGDSAVYLCASSLGRDYEQYFGPGTRLTVT.

As to this clone: Additional DNA sequences in this sample encode the identical CDR3. The genes are TRBV29-1 and TRBJ1-1, with unresolved D. This CDR3 region has 10 residues. CDR1 and CDR2 from the germline V gene are SQVTM and ANQGSEA. The V end lost 7 bases, the J end lost 0 bases, and 3 bases lay between the germline ends. The CDR3: CSAVNTEAFF. The CDR3 region has the DNA TGCAGCGCCGTGAACACTGAAGCTTTCTTT. Full variable domain (rest looked up from reference TRBV29-1 and TRBJ1-1): SAVISQKPSRDICQRGTSLTIQCQVDSQVTMMFWYRQQPGQSLTLIATANQGSEATYESGFVIDKFPISRPNLTFSTLTVSNMSPEDSSIYLCSAVNTEAFFGQGTRLTVV.

V usage is TRBV2 and J usage is TRBJ2-7; TRBD2 agrees at 7 bases. V dropped 5 bases and J dropped 4; count of bases not matched to a gene: 20. The CDR3 is made up of 18 amino acids. The germline V gene has CDR1 SNHLY and CDR2 FYNNEI. The CDR3 sequence is CASSLNTPWTGGVYEQYF. In nucleotides, the CDR3 is TGTGCCAGCAGTTTAAACACCCCCTGGACGGGAGGTGTTTACGAGCAGTACTTC.

In this sample, this clone turned up a few times. This chain joins TRBV19 and TRBJ1-2, with D unclear. This CDR3 has 13 residues. Germline V gene sequence: CDR1 LNHDA, CDR2 SQIVND (reference sequence). V was cut by 5 bases and J by 0 bases, with 7 bases left in between. The CDR3 nucleotides are TGTGCCAGTAGTCTGTTAGCTAACTATGGCTACACCTTC. It encodes CASSLLANYGYTF.

J is TRBJ1-5 and V is TRBV30; D remains ambiguous. Germline V gives CDR1 GTSNPN, CDR2 SVGIG (reference sequence). The CDR3 runs to 14 residues. V lost 2 bases, J lost 8 bases, and 16 bases lay in between. CDR3 sequence: CAWSHNRGSEPQHF. The DNA of the CDR3 is TGTGCCTGGAGTCATAACCGGGGTAGTGAGCCCCAGCATTTT.

The J gene is TRBJ2-7, the V gene TRBV5-4; TRBD2 agrees at 9 bases. Losses at the gene ends were 3 bases for V and 5 bases for J; bases not matched to a gene: 3. This CDR3 is built from 13 residues. CDR1 SGHNT and CDR2 YYREEE come from the germline V gene (reference sequence). CDR3 nucleotide sequence: TGTGCCAGCAGCTCCGGGACTAGCAACGAGCAGTACTTC. Amino acids: CASSSGTSNEQYF.

This chain connects TRBV6-1 to TRBJ1-1; D is possibly TRBD1 (5 bases). Germline values: CDR1 MNHNS, CDR2 SASEGT. The V gene lost 2 bases and the J gene lost 5 bases, with 9 bases spanning the gap. The CDR3 loop spans 13 amino acids. The CDR3 DNA is TGTGCCAGCAGTGAACAGGGATCAACTGAAGCTTTCTTT. It is translated as CASSEQGSTEAFF.

This chain joins TRBV3-1 (or the pseudogene TRBV3-2) and TRBJ1-6, with 9 bases that match TRBD1. This CDR3 contains 16 residues. Germline trimming cut 4 bases from V and 6 bases from J; bases unmatched to any gene: 7. Germline CDR1 is LGHDT and CDR2 is YNNKEL (reference sequence). The CDR3, as DNA: TGTGCCAGCAGCCCTTCGGACAGGGGAGTTAATTCACCCCTCCACTTT. Encoded protein: CASSPSDRGVNSPLHF.

This chain joins TRBV2 and TRBJ1-1, with a tentative D call TRBD1 (6 bases). The CDR3 has 14 amino acids. Germline V gives CDR1 SNHLY, CDR2 FYNNEI. Trimming removed 7 bases from V and 10 bases from J, with 22 bases in between. The CDR3 reads CASILERGPHRAFF. The CDR3 nucleotides read TGTGCCAGCATCCTGGAGCGGGGGCCGCATCGAGCTTTCTTT.

The chain joins TRBV9 to TRBJ1-3; D unresolved. V shed 0 bases and J shed 5 bases, with 12 bases lying between them. Germline CDR1 reads SGDLS; CDR2 reads YYNGEE. This CDR3 has 15 amino acids. The CDR3 region has the DNA TGTGCCAGCAGCGTAGCCCCGAAAGACAGAAACACCATATATTTT. Translating gives CASSVAPKDRNTIYF. The full variable domain, completed using reference TRBV9 and TRBJ1-3, is DSGVTQTPKHLITATGQRVTLRCSPRSGDLSVYWYQQSLDQGLQFLIQYYNGEERAKGNILERFSAQQFPDLHSELNLSSLELGDSALYFCASSVAPKDRNTIYFGEGSWLTVV.

The gene calls are TRBV5-1 and TRBJ2-5; 7 nucleotides agree with TRBD1. This CDR3 spans 12 amino acids. The germline CDR1 and CDR2 sequences are SGHRS and YFSETQ. V shed 1 base, J shed 12 bases, and the junction held 6 bases outside the gene matches. Here the CDR3 reads CASSLSDQGEYF. The CDR3 DNA follows: TGCGCCAGCAGCTTGTCGGATCAGGGGGAGTACTTC.

This clone was seen a single time. The CDR3 loop is CASSSGSGGNNEQFF. CDR3 coding DNA: TGTGCCAGCAGCTCCGGGAGCGGGGGGAACAATGAGCAGTTCTTC. The chain employs TRBV7-9 and TRBJ2-1; 9 positions match TRBD2. The J segment lost 5 bases and the V segment lost 4 bases, leaving 6 bases of the junction unmatched. The CDR3 is made up of 15 amino acids. CDR1 SEHNR and CDR2 FQNEAQ come from the germline V gene (reference sequence).

The genes are TRBV9 and TRBJ1-3; 10 positions match TRBD1. V shed 2 bases and J 0 bases; nucleotides not matched to a gene: 5. Germline V gene sequence: CDR1 SGDLS, CDR2 YYNGEE. The CDR3 loop spans 17 amino acids. CDR3: CASSVSGQGFSGNTIYF. In DNA form, the CDR3 reads TGTGCCAGCAGCGTCTCGGGACAGGGGTTCTCTGGAAACACCATATATTTT.

The rearrangement joins TRBV6-1 to TRBJ1-2; D call uncertain. The V end was cut by 2 bases, the J end by 5 bases, with 9 bases between. CDR3 length: 13 residues. Germline V lookup: CDR1 MNHNS, CDR2 SASEGT. The CDR3: CASSEQLEYGYTF. CDR3 DNA: TGTGCCAGCAGTGAACAGCTAGAATATGGCTACACCTTC.

The V and J genes are TRBV27 and TRBJ1-4; 9 nucleotides line up with TRBD1. The CDR3 has 17 amino acids. V lost 4 bases, J lost 7 bases, and 13 bases stayed unmatched. Germline V gene lookup returns CDR1 MNHEY and CDR2 SMNVEV (reference sequence). DNA for the CDR3: TGTGCCAGCAGTTCCCTAAAACGGGACAGGGCAGGTGAAAAACTGTTTTTT. Residues: CASSSLKRDRAGEKLFF. The whole variable domain, filled in from reference TRBV27 and TRBJ1-4, reads EAQVTQNPRYLITVTGKKLTVTCSQNMNHEYMSWYRQDPGLGLRQIYYSMNVEVTDKGDVPEGYKVSRKEKRNFPLILESPSPNQTSLYFCASSSLKRDRAGEKLFFGSGTQLSVL.

The chain carries TRBV19 and TRBJ2-4; the D gene is possibly TRBD1 (5 bases). The V end lost 1 base, the J end lost 1 base, and 17 bases lay between the germline ends. CDR3 length: 18 amino acids. Germline values: CDR1 LNHDA, CDR2 SQIVND (reference sequence). The CDR3 sequence is CASSIARGRWVAKNIQYF. CDR3 sequence (DNA): TGTGCCAGTAGTATAGCTAGGGGAAGGTGGGTTGCCAAAAACATTCAGTACTTC.

About this clone itself: Other DNA sequences from this sample encode an identical CDR3 as well. The chain recombines TRBV6-5 with TRBJ1-1, with unresolved D. With 6 bases removed from V and 0 bases from J, the gap between germline ends came to 8 bases. The CDR3 loop spans 13 amino acids. Germline V gives CDR1 MNHEY, CDR2 SVGAGI. DNA for the CDR3: TGTGCCAGCAGGCGGGCCATGAACACTGAAGCTTTCTTT. Its translation: CASRRAMNTEAFF.

The chain links TRBV28 to TRBJ2-5; 11 bases agree with TRBD2. CDR1 MDHEN and CDR2 SYDVKM come from the germline V gene. The CDR3 runs to 15 residues. With V trimmed by 6 bases and J by 3 bases, 6 bases remained unmatched. The CDR3 reads CASRPSGRLEETQYF. The CDR3 DNA reads as TGTGCCAGCAGACCTAGCGGGAGGCTAGAAGAGACCCAGTACTTC.

V and J are TRBV6-1 and TRBJ1-2; D is unresolved. The CDR3 covers 15 residues. V was shortened by 0 bases and J by 3 bases, with 11 bases between the two germline ends. Germline CDR1 is MNHNS and CDR2 is SASEGT. This CDR3 reads CASSEAEGGYYGYTF. The CDR3 DNA reads as TGTGCCAGCAGTGAAGCCGAGGGAGGCTACTATGGCTACACCTTC.

The V and J genes are TRBV6-2 or TRBV6-3 and TRBJ1-4; a weak D match, TRBD1 (6 bases). The ends were cut back, 6 bases at V and 1 base at J, with 9 bases in the middle. CDR1 MNHEY and CDR2 SVGEGT come from the germline V gene. The CDR3 runs 14 residues. CDR3 sequence (DNA): TGTGCCAGCAGCAAGACAGGAACTAATGAAAAACTGTTTTTT. Its protein is CASSKTGTNEKLFF.

The chain links TRBV9 to TRBJ2-4; 8 bases are a match to TRBD1. The CDR3 loop spans 16 amino acids. Trimming at V came to 4 bases and at J to 0 bases, leaving 6 bases not matched to a gene. Germline V lookup: CDR1 SGDLS, CDR2 YYNGEE. The CDR3 spells CASSPGTGGAKNIQYF. The DNA of the CDR3 is TGTGCCAGCAGCCCAGGGACAGGAGGAGCCAAAAACATTCAGTACTTC.

There are a few counts of this clone. The chain employs TRBV28 and TRBJ1-6, with D possibly TRBD1 on 5 matching bases. The CDR3 covers 15 residues. V lost 7 bases, J lost 8 bases, and 18 bases lay in between. From germline, CDR1 is MDHEN and CDR2 SYDVKM. CDR3 DNA sequence: TGTGCCAGCACCCTTATAGACCGGGGGGATTCACCCCTCCACTTT. This sequence encodes CASTLIDRGDSPLHF.

This clone was seen only once. The rearrangement links TRBV19 to TRBJ1-2, with 7 bases fitting TRBD1. CDR3 length: 17 amino acids. The trim removed 6 bases at V and 2 bases at J, leaving 15 bases unmatched. CDR1 is LNHDA and CDR2 is SQIVND in the germline V gene (reference sequence). The CDR3 spells CASRRETRQGLNYGYTF. The CDR3 region has the DNA TGTGCCAGTAGAAGGGAAACCAGACAGGGCTTGAACTATGGCTACACCTTC.